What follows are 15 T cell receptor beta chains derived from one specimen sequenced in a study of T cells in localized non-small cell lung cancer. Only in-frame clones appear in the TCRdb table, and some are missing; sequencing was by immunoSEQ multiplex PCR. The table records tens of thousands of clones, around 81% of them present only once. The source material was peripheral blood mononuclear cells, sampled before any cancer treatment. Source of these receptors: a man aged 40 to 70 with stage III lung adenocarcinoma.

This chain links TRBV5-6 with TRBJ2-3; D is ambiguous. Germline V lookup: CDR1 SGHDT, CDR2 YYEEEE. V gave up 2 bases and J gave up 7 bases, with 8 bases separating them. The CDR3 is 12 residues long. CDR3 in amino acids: CASSLNPYTQYF. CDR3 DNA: TGTGCCAGCAGCTTAAATCCCTATACGCAGTATTTT.

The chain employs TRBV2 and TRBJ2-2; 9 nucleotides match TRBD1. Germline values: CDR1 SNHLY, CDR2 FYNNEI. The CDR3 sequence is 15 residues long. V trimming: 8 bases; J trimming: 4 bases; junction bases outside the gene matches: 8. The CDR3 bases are TGTGCCAGCGGACCGAGGACAGGGGTCACCGGGGAGCTGTTTTTT. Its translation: CASGPRTGVTGELFF.

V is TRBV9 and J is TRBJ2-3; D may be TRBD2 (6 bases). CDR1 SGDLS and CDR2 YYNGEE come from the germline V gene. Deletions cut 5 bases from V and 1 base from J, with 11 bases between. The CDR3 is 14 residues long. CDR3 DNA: TGTGCCAGCAGGGGGCCTAGCGGCACAGATACGCAGTATTTT. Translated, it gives CASRGPSGTDTQYF.

The CDR3 DNA sequence: TGTGCCAGCAGCTTAAACGAGGTAGCGGGGGCCTACGAGCAGTACTTC. Translating gives CASSLNEVAGAYEQYF. This rearrangement joins TRBV7-8 to TRBJ2-7, with 9 bases fitting TRBD2. V was pared by 2 bases and J by 2 bases, with 7 bases of the junction left unmatched. The CDR3 is 16 amino acids. Germline V CDR1 and CDR2: SGHVS, FQNEAQ.

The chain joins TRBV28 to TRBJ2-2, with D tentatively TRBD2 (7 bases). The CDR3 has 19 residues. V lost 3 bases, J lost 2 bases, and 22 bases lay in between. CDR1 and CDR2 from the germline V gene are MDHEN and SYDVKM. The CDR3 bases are TGTGCCAGCAGTTTTGGGGGGGCGGCCCTCGTGGTCAACACCGGGGAGCTGTTTTTT. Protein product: CASSFGGAALVVNTGELFF.

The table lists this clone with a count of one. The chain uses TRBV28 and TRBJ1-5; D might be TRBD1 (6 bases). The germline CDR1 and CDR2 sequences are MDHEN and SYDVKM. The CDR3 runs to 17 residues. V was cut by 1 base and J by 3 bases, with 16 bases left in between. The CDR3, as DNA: TGTGCCAGCAGTTTATACACAGGGTGGGAAAACAATCAGCCCCAGCATTTT. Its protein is CASSLYTGWENNQPQHF.

CDR3 in amino acids: CAISEERIDEQFF. CDR3 nucleotides: TGTGCCATCAGTGAAGAAAGGATCGATGAGCAGTTCTTC. This chain links TRBV10-3 with TRBJ2-1, with D unclear. CDR1 ENHRY and CDR2 SYGVKD come from the germline V gene. The CDR3 totals 13 residues. Trimming took 3 bases from V and 8 from J, leaving 11 bases between them.

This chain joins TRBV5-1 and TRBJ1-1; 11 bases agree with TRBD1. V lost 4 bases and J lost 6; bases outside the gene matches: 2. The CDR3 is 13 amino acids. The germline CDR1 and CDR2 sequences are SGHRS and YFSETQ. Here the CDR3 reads CASSRGQGAEAFF. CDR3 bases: TGCGCCAGCAGCCGGGGACAGGGGGCTGAAGCTTTCTTT.

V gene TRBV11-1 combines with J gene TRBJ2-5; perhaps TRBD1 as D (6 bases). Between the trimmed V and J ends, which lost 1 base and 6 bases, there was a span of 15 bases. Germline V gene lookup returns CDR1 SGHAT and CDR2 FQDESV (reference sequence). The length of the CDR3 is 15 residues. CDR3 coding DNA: TGTGCCAGCAGCTTAGGGGTACAGGGAAGGAAGACCCAGTACTTC. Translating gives CASSLGVQGRKTQYF. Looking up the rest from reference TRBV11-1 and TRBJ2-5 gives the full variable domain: EAEVAQSPRYKITEKSQAVAFWCDPISGHATLYWYRQILGQGPELLVQFQDESVVDDSQLPKDRFSAERLKGVDSTLKIQPAELGDSAMYLCASSLGVQGRKTQYFGPGTRLLVL.

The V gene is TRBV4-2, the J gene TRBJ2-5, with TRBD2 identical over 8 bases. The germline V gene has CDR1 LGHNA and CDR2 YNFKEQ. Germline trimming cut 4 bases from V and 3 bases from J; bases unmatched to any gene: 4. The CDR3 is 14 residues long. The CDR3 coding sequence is TGTGCCAGCAGCCCAGCGGGGGACGAAGAGACCCAGTACTTC. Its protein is CASSPAGDEETQYF.

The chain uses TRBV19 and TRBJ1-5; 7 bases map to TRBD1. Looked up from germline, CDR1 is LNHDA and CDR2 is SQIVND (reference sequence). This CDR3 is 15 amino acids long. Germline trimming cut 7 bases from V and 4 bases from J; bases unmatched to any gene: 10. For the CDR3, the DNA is TGTGCCAGTAACTCCGTGACAGGGTTTAATCAGCCCCAGCATTTT. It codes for CASNSVTGFNQPQHF.

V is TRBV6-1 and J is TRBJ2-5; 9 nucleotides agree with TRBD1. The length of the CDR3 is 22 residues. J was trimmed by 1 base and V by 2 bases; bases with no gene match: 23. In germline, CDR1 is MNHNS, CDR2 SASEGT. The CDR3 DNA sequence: TGTGCCAGCAGTGAATTGCCTTGGCTAGTGGGACAGGGCCGCTCTTTCCAAGAGACCCAGTACTTC. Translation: CASSELPWLVGQGRSFQETQYF.

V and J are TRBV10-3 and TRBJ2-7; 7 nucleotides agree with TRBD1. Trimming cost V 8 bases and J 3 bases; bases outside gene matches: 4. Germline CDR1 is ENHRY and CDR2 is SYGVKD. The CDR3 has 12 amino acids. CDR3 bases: TGTGCCATCCGGGACAGTGGCTACGAGCAGTACTTC. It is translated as CAIRDSGYEQYF.

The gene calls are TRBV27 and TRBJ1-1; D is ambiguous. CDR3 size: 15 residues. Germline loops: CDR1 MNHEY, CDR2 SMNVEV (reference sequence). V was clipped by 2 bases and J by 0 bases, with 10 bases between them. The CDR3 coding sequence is TGTGCCAGCAGTTTAAGACAACAAATGAACACTGAAGCTTTCTTT. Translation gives CASSLRQQMNTEAFF.

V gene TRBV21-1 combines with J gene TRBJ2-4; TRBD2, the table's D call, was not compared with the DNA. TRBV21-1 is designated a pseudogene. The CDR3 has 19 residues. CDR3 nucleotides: TGTGCCAGCAGCAAAGTGGGGACAGCCCGGGAGGGGGCCAAAAACATTCAGTACTTC. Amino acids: CASSKVGTAREGAKNIQYF.